The 25 T cell receptor beta chains below come from one sample, sequenced in a study of blood T cell repertoires in COVID-19. Clones were sequenced by immunoSEQ multiplex PCR, and TCRdb holds only the in-frame ones, with some missing. The sample has roughly 230,000 clones, 92% seen once. The sample comprised peripheral blood. These receptors were obtained from a man younger than 40 with COVID-19, enrolled during active disease.

This clone came up once. For the CDR3, the DNA is TGTGCCAGCAGTTACTCGGCGACAGGGGCTTCACCCCTCCACTTT. Its protein is CASSYSATGASPLHF. V usage is TRBV6-5 and J usage is TRBJ1-6; 8 nucleotides align to TRBD1. J gave up 9 bases and V 0 bases, and 4 bases lay outside the gene matches. Germline V gene sequence: CDR1 MNHEY, CDR2 SVGAGI. CDR3 size: 15 residues.

CDR3 coding DNA: TGCGCCAGCAGTGAAATCGTCAGGGGAAGTGAGCAGTTCTTC. Translation: CASSEIVRGSEQFF. The chain has TRBV10-1 and TRBJ2-1; D may be TRBD1 (6 bases). V lost 3 bases to trimming and J lost 9 bases, with 15 bases between them. The CDR3 extends over 14 amino acids. Germline loops: CDR1 WNHNN, CDR2 SYGVQD (reference sequence).

The chain joins TRBV9 to TRBJ1-1; TRBD1 is a possible D gene (6 bases). V dropped 4 bases and J dropped 0 bases, with 19 bases sitting between them. CDR3 length equals 17 residues. Germline loops: CDR1 SGDLS, CDR2 YYNGEE. The CDR3 nucleotides read TGTGCCAGCAGCATCCGTACGATAGGGGACATGAACACTGAAGCTTTCTTT. Translation: CASSIRTIGDMNTEAFF. Together with reference TRBV9 and TRBJ1-1, the CDR3 gives the full variable domain: DSGVTQTPKHLITATGQRVTLRCSPRSGDLSVYWYQQSLDQGLQFLIQYYNGEERAKGNILERFSAQQFPDLHSELNLSSLELGDSALYFCASSIRTIGDMNTEAFFGQGTRLTVV.

V and J are TRBV30 and TRBJ1-4; TRBD1 might be the D (6 bases). Trimming stripped 1 base from V and 3 bases from J, with 15 bases between. Germline-derived CDR1 and CDR2 are GTSNPN and SVGIG (reference sequence). The CDR3 contains 16 residues. The CDR3 protein is CAWSADQGMSNEKLFF. CDR3 sequence (DNA): TGTGCCTGGAGTGCCGACCAGGGGATGTCTAATGAAAAACTGTTTTTT.

This chain uses TRBV18 with TRBJ1-1; 10 positions match TRBD1. This CDR3 is 13 amino acids long. CDR1 and CDR2 (germline): KGHSH, LQKENI. Unmatched junction bases numbered 0, after V lost 4 bases and J lost 4 bases. DNA of the CDR3: TGTGCCAGCTCACGGACAGGGGGCACTGAAGCTTTCTTT. It encodes CASSRTGGTEAFF.

The chain combines TRBV5-1 with TRBJ2-7; 7 nucleotides align to TRBD1. The CDR3 totals 17 residues. J gave up 2 bases and V 4 bases, and 15 bases lay outside the gene matches. CDR1 is SGHRS and CDR2 is YFSETQ in the germline V gene. For the CDR3, the DNA is TGCGCCAGCAGCCTAAACCGACAGGGACATCACACCTACGAGCAGTACTTC. It is translated as CASSLNRQGHHTYEQYF.

J is TRBJ1-5 and V is TRBV5-1, with 9 bases that match TRBD1. This CDR3 is built from 15 residues. Trimming cost V 3 bases and J 2 bases; bases outside gene matches: 3. Germline-derived CDR1 and CDR2 are SGHRS and YFSETQ. CDR3 region: CASSSTGGGNQPQHF. The CDR3 DNA reads TGCGCCAGCAGCTCGACAGGGGGTGGCAATCAGCCCCAGCATTTT.

The CDR3 nucleotides are TGTGCCAGCAGCTTAACTAGCGGGGCAACCGGGGAGCTGTTTTTT. Amino acid sequence: CASSLTSGATGELFF. The V call is TRBV7-3, the J call TRBJ2-2; 8 bases fit TRBD2. From germline, CDR1 is SGHTA and CDR2 FQGTGA. CDR3 length: 15 residues. V lost 0 bases to trimming and J lost 5 bases; unmatched junction nucleotides: 2.

This chain uses TRBV9 with TRBJ2-3; D may be TRBD2 (6 bases). Trimming removed 0 bases from V and 0 bases from J, with 17 bases in between. Germline-derived CDR1 and CDR2 are SGDLS and YYNGEE. This CDR3 has 18 residues. CDR3 region: CASSVGVSGLASTDTQYF. The CDR3 nucleotides read TGTGCCAGCAGCGTAGGGGTCAGTGGGCTAGCGAGCACAGATACGCAGTATTTT.

V and J are TRBV5-6 and TRBJ1-2; D may be TRBD1 (5 bases). V dropped 0 bases and J dropped 6 bases, with 9 bases sitting between them. The germline CDR1 and CDR2 sequences are SGHDT and YYEEEE. The CDR3 has 13 residues. The CDR3 sequence: CASSLGQYDGYTF. As DNA, the CDR3 is TGTGCCAGCAGCTTGGGACAGTACGATGGCTACACCTTC. The full variable domain, its missing parts supplied by reference TRBV5-6 and TRBJ1-2, is DAGVTQSPTHLIKTRGQQVTLRCSPKSGHDTVSWYQQALGQGPQFIFQYYEEEERQRGNFPDRFSGHQFPNYSSELNVNALLLGDSALYLCASSLGQYDGYTFGSGTRLTVV.

The sample holds one count of this clone. The chain uses TRBV29-1 and TRBJ1-3; no reliable D call. The CDR3 loop spans 11 amino acids. With 7 bases removed from V and 0 bases from J, the gap between germline ends came to 4 bases. Germline CDR1 reads SQVTM; CDR2 reads ANQGSEA. CDR3 protein: CSANSGNTIYF. For the CDR3, the DNA is TGCAGCGCTAACTCTGGAAACACCATATATTTT.

This chain uses TRBV12-5 with TRBJ1-5, with 11 bases identical to TRBD1. Germline trimming cut 1 base from V and 0 bases from J; bases unmatched to any gene: 11. CDR1 and CDR2 (germline): LGHNT, FRNRAP. The CDR3 consists of 20 residues. The CDR3: CASGLAVDRGLFYSNQPQHF. The CDR3 bases are TGTGCTAGTGGTTTGGCCGTGGACAGGGGGCTCTTTTATAGCAATCAGCCCCAGCATTTT.

This chain links TRBV13 with TRBJ2-3, with 9 bases matching TRBD1. J was trimmed by 2 bases and V by 5 bases; bases with no gene match: 8. CDR1 is PRHDT, CDR2 FYEKMQ, per germline (reference sequence). This CDR3 is built from 16 residues. The CDR3 spells CASSPGGQGFTDTQYF. DNA for the CDR3: TGTGCCAGCAGCCCCGGGGGACAGGGTTTCACAGATACGCAGTATTTT.

The V and J genes are TRBV10-1 and TRBJ2-2, with D perhaps TRBD1 (6 bases). V was clipped by 2 bases and J by 6 bases, with 13 bases between them. The CDR3 totals 15 residues. CDR1 and CDR2 (germline): WNHNN, SYGVQD (reference sequence). The CDR3 reads CASSEIRGAAGELFF. CDR3 sequence (DNA): TGCGCCAGCAGTGAGATCAGGGGCGCCGCCGGGGAGCTGTTTTTT.

This chain joins TRBV18 and TRBJ1-3; the D gene is possibly TRBD1 (6 bases). Trimming stripped 2 bases from V and 0 bases from J, with 17 bases between. Per germline, CDR1 KGHSH and CDR2 LQKENI. The CDR3 is 18 residues long. The CDR3 coding sequence is TGTGCCAGCTCACCATTTCCCCTGACAGGCCTCTCTGGAAACACCATATATTTT. Translating it yields CASSPFPLTGLSGNTIYF.

The rearrangement links TRBV19 to TRBJ1-1; TRBD1 matches at 7 bases. V dropped 6 bases and J dropped 5; count of bases not matched to a gene: 6. The CDR3 covers 13 residues. CDR1 LNHDA and CDR2 SQIVND come from the germline V gene (reference sequence). In DNA form, the CDR3 reads TGTGCCAGTAGGATCCAGGGGGGTACTGAAGCTTTCTTT. Protein: CASRIQGGTEAFF.

Points on this clone: Sequence at one end of the junction differs from germline and may be a read error. Other DNA sequences in this sample translate to the same CDR3. This chain links TRBV7-9 with TRBJ2-3, with 12 bases lining up with TRBD2. This CDR3 comprises 14 residues. Germline V gene sequence: CDR1 SEHNR, CDR2 FQNEAQ (reference sequence). For the CDR3, the DNA is TGTGCCAGCAGCCTAGCGGGGGGGAGCGATACGCAGTATTTT. This translates into CASSLAGGSDTQYF.

The chain uses TRBV7-3 and TRBJ1-2, with D possibly TRBD1 on 5 matching bases. CDR3 length equals 14 residues. CDR1 and CDR2 (germline): SGHTA, FQGTGA. The V end lost 5 bases, the J end lost 6 bases, and 16 bases lay between the germline ends. The CDR3 region is CASSPREGFDGYTF. Written as DNA, the CDR3 is TGTGCCAGCAGCCCGCGGGAGGGGTTTGATGGCTACACCTTC.

The chain has TRBV30 and TRBJ1-1, with D possibly TRBD1 on 5 matching bases. From germline, CDR1 is GTSNPN and CDR2 SVGIG (reference sequence). This CDR3 contains 13 residues. With 6 bases removed from V and 5 bases from J, the gap between germline ends came to 16 bases. The CDR3 is CACRYLGGTEAFF. The CDR3 nucleotides are TGTGCCTGCCGATACCTGGGGGGTACTGAAGCTTTCTTT.

The chain is built from TRBV18 and TRBJ2-1; 8 positions match TRBD2. The CDR3 sequence is 16 residues long. Germline V lookup: CDR1 KGHSH, CDR2 LQKENI. V trimming: 4 bases; J trimming: 4 bases; junction bases outside the gene matches: 9. CDR3 DNA: TGTGCCAGCTCACGCCCTCGAGCGGGGGCTTACAATGAGCAGTTCTTC. Residues: CASSRPRAGAYNEQFF.

This rearrangement joins TRBV7-3 to TRBJ2-1; 7 nucleotides line up with TRBD1. The trim removed 2 bases at V and 8 bases at J, leaving 9 bases unmatched. Germline loops: CDR1 SGHTA, CDR2 FQGTGA. The CDR3 loop spans 15 amino acids. In DNA, the CDR3 is TGTGCCAGCAGCTTATTCCAGGGGGAAGGGTATGAGCAGTTCTTC. This translates into CASSLFQGEGYEQFF.

The CDR3 bases are TGCGCCAGCAGCCAAGGGGGGCAGGGGGCGCAATTCGGGACTAATGAAAAACTGTTTTTT. Translation: CASSQGGQGAQFGTNEKLFF. This rearrangement joins TRBV4-1 to TRBJ1-4, with 8 bases aligning to TRBD1. The trim removed 1 base at V and 2 bases at J, leaving 15 bases unmatched. The germline gives CDR1 MGHRA, CDR2 YSYEKL. The CDR3 length is 20 residues.

The chain carries TRBV28 and TRBJ1-3; tentative D call: TRBD1 (5 bases). The V end lost 5 bases, the J end lost 0 bases, and 17 bases lay between the germline ends. The CDR3 loop spans 17 amino acids. Germline CDR1 is MDHEN and CDR2 is SYDVKM. CDR3 region: CASSQEPGLDSGNTIYF. In DNA form, the CDR3 reads TGTGCCAGCAGTCAGGAGCCGGGACTGGACTCTGGAAACACCATATATTTT.

The chain combines TRBV5-5 with TRBJ1-4; unclear D gene. V was pared by 2 bases and J by 6 bases, with 5 bases between. The germline CDR1 and CDR2 sequences are SGHKS and YYEKEE (reference sequence). The CDR3 has 12 amino acids. Here the CDR3 reads CASSFQDEKLFF. CDR3 nucleotide sequence: TGTGCCAGCAGCTTCCAGGATGAAAAACTGTTTTTT. The variable domain in full, with the rest retrieved from reference TRBV5-5 and TRBJ1-4, is DAGVTQSPTHLIKTRGQQVTLRCSPISGHKSVSWYQQVLGQGPQFIFQYYEKEERGRGNFPDRFSARQFPNYSSELNVNALLLGDSALYLCASSFQDEKLFFGSGTQLSVL.

The J gene is TRBJ1-1, the V gene TRBV4-1, with TRBD1 as a possible D gene (5 bases). V lost 4 bases and J lost 3, with 12 bases in between. Per germline, CDR1 MGHRA and CDR2 YSYEKL. The CDR3 consists of 14 residues. The DNA for the CDR3 is TGCGCCAGCAGCCGATCTCCAGGGCACACTGAAGCTTTCTTT. As protein: CASSRSPGHTEAFF.